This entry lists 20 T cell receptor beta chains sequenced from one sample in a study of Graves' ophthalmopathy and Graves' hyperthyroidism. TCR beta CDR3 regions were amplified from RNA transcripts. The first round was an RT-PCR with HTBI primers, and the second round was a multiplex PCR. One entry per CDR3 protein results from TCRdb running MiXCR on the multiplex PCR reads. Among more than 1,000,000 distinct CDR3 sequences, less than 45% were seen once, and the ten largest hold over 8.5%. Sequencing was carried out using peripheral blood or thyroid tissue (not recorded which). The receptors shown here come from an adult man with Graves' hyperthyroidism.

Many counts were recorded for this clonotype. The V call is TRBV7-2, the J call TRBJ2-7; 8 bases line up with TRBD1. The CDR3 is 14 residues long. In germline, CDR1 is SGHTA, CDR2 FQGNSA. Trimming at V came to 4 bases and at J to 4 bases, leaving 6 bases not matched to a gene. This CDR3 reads CASSSWTGRYEQYF. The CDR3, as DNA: TGTGCCAGCAGCTCCTGGACAGGGCGATACGAGCAGTACTTC. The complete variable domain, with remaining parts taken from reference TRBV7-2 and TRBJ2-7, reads GAGVSQSPSNKVTEKGKDVELRCDPISGHTALYWYRQSLGQGLEFLIYFQGNSAPDKSGLPSDRFSAERTGGSVSTLTIQRTQQEDSAVYLCASSSWTGRYEQYFGPGTRLTVT.

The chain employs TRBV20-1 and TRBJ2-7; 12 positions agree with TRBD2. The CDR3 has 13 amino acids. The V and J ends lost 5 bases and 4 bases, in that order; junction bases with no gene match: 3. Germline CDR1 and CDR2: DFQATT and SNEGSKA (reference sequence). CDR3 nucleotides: TGCAGTGCTCCGACTAGCGGGGGATACGAGCAGTACTTC. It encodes CSAPTSGGYEQYF.

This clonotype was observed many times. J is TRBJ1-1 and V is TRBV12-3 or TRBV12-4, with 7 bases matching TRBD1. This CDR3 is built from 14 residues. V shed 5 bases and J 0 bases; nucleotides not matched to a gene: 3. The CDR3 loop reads CASSEDRMNTEAFF. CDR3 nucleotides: TGTGCCAGCAGTGAGGACAGGATGAACACTGAAGCTTTCTTT.

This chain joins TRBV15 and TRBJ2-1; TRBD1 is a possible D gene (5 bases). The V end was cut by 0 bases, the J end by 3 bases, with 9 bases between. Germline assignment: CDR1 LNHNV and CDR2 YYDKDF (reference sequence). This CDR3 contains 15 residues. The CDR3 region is CATSRDWGSYNEQFF. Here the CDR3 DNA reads TGTGCCACCAGCAGAGATTGGGGCAGCTACAATGAGCAGTTCTTC.

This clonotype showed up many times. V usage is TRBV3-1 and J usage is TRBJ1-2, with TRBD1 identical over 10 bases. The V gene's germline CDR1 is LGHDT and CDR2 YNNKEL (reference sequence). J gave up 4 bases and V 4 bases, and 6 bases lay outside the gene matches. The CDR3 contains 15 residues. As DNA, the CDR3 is TGTGCCAGCAGCCCAGCGGGACAGGGGACCTATGGCTACACCTTC. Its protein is CASSPAGQGTYGYTF.

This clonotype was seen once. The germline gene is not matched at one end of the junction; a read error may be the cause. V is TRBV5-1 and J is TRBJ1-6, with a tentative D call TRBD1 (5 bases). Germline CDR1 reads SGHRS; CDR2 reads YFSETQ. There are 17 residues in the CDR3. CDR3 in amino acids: CASSLGSYEQGNSPLHF. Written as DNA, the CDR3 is TGTGCCAGCAGCTTGGGGTCATACGAGCAGGGCAATTCACCCCTCCACTTT.

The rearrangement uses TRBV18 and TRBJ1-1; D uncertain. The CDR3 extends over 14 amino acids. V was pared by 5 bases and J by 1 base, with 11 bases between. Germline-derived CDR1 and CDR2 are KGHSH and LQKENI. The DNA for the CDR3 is TGTGCCAGCTCAGAACGACGGGCGAACACTGAAGCTTTCTTT. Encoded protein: CASSERRANTEAFF.

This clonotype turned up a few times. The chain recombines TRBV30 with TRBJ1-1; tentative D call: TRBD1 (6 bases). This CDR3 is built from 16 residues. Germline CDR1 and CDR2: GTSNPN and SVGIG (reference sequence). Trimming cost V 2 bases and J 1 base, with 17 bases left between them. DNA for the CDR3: TGTGCCTGGAGTCGCTGGGGGGGCCTGGAGAACACTGAAGCTTTCTTT. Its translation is CAWSRWGGLENTEAFF.

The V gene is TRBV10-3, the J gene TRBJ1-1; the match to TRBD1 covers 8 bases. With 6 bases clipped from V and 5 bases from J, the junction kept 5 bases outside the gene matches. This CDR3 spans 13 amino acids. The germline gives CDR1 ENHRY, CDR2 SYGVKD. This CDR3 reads CAISGQGGTEAFF. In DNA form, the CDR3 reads TGTGCCATCAGCGGACAGGGTGGGACTGAAGCTTTCTTT.

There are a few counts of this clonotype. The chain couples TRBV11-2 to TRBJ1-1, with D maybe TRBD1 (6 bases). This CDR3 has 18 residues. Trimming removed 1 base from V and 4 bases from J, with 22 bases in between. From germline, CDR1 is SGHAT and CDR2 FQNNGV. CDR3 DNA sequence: TGTGCCAGCAGCTTAGGTCGGAAAGGGGGACTAAGAGGCACTGAAGCTTTCTTT. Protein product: CASSLGRKGGLRGTEAFF.

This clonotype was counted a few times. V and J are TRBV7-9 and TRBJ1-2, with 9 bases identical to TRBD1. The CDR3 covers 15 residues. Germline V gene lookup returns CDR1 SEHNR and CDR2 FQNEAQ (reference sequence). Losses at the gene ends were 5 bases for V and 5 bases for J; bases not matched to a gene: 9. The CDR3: CASSETGGLAYGYTF. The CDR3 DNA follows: TGTGCCAGCAGCGAAACAGGGGGCCTTGCTTATGGCTACACCTTC.

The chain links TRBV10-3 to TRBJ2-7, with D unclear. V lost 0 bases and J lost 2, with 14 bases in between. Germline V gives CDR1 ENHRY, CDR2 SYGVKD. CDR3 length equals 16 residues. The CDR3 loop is CAISESISKDPYEQYF. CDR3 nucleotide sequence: TGTGCCATCAGTGAGTCGATCAGCAAAGACCCCTACGAGCAGTACTTC.

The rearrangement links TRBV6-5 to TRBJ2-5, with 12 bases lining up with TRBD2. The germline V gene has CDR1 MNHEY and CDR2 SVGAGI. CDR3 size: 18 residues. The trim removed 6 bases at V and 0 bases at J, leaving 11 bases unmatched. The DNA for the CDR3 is TGTGCCAGCAGCAAAATCCTACTAGCGGGGGGCGACCAAGAGACCCAGTACTTC. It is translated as CASSKILLAGGDQETQYF.

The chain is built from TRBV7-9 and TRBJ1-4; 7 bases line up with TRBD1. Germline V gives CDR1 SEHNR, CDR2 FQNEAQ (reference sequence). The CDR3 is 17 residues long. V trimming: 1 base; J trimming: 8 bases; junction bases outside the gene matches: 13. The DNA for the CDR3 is TGTGCCAGCAGCTTAGGTCTACGGGAGACAGGGAACGAAAAACTGTTTTTT. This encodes CASSLGLRETGNEKLFF.

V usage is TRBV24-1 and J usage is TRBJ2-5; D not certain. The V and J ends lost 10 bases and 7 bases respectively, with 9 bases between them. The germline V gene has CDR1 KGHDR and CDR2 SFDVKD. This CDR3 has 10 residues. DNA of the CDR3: TGTGCCACAGGGTCCGGGACCCAGTACTTC. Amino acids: CATGSGTQYF.

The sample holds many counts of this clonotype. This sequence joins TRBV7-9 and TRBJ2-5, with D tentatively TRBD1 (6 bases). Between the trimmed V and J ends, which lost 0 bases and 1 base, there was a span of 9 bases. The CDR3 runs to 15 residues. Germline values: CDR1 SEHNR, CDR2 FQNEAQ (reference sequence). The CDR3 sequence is CASSLARGGQETQYF. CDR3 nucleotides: TGTGCCAGCAGCTTAGCGAGAGGGGGCCAAGAGACCCAGTACTTC. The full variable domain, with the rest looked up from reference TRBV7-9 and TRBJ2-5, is DTGVSQNPRHKITKRGQNVTFRCDPISEHNRLYWYRQTLGQGPEFLTYFQNEAQLEKSRLLSDRFSAERPKGSFSTLEIQRTEQGDSAMYLCASSLARGGQETQYFGPGTRLLVL.

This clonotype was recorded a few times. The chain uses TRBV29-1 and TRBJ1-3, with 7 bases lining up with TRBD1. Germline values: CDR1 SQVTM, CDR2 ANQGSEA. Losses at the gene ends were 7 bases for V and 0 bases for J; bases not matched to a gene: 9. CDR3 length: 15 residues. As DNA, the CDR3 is TGCAGCGGAAAGACAGGGCCCCACTCTGGAAACACCATATATTTT. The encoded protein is CSGKTGPHSGNTIYF.

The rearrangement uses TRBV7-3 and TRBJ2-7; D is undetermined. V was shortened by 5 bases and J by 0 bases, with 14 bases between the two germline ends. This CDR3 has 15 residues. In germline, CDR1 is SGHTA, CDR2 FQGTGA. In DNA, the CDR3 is TGTGCCAGCAGCCCATACGGCGGCACCTCCTACGAGCAGTACTTC. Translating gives CASSPYGGTSYEQYF.

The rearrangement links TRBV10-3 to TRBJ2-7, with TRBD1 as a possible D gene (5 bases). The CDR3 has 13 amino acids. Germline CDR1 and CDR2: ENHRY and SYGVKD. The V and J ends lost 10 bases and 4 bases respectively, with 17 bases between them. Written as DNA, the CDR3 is TGTGCCAGCAGACCCCGGACAAGGTACGAGCAGTACTTC. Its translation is CASRPRTRYEQYF.

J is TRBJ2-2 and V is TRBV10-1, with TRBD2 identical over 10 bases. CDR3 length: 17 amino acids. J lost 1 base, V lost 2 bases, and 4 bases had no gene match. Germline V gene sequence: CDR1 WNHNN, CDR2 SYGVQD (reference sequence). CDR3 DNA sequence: TGCGCCAGCAGTGAGCTAGCGGGAGCTCGGAACACCGGGGAGCTGTTTTTT. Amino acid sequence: CASSELAGARNTGELFF.